One and the same sample provided the 9 T cell receptor beta chains below, sequenced in a study of T cells after yellow fever vaccination. TCRdb reprocessed the 5' RACE reads with MiXCR, giving one entry per CDR3 protein. The sample consists of 30,000 or so distinct CDR3 sequences, less than 8.5% of them appearing once. The source was PBMCs, either bulk or a sorted T-cell subset (CD4+, CD8+, memory, or dextramer-sorted; not recorded which), collected on the day of the first yellow fever vaccination. The receptor set was obtained from a young man who received the YFV17D yellow fever vaccine.

This clonotype was picked up many times. This chain connects TRBV3-1 to TRBJ1-2; 7 bases agree with TRBD1. Germline V gives CDR1 LGHDT, CDR2 YNNKEL (reference sequence). The CDR3 has 16 amino acids. J was trimmed by 6 bases and V by 5 bases; bases with no gene match: 15. CDR3 sequence: CASSAHNRGLLNGYTF. In nucleotides, the CDR3 is TGTGCCAGCAGCGCTCACAACAGGGGATTGCTAAATGGCTACACCTTC.

In this sample, this clonotype turned up many times. The chain recombines TRBV25-1 with TRBJ2-2; TRBD1 might be the D (7 bases). Germline assignment: CDR1 MGHDK and CDR2 SYGVNS. This CDR3 comprises 16 residues. V was clipped by 1 base and J by 5 bases, with 14 bases between them. CDR3 coding DNA: TGTGCCAGCAGTGAATCAACAGGGGAGGAAACCGGGGAGCTGTTTTTT. This translates into CASSESTGEETGELFF.

This clonotype was observed many times. The chain has TRBV7-2 and TRBJ2-5; D is ambiguous. The V end was cut by 1 base, the J end by 1 base, with 10 bases between. The CDR3 totals 15 residues. Germline-derived CDR1 and CDR2 are SGHTA and FQGNSA. The CDR3 region is CASSLGGHSQETQYF. Here the CDR3 DNA reads TGTGCCAGCAGCTTAGGAGGTCACTCCCAAGAGACCCAGTACTTC.

Ten or more counts support this clonotype. This chain's CDR3 is CASGLCDSNQPQHF. Written as DNA, the CDR3 is TGCGCCAGCGGACTATGTGATAGCAATCAGCCCCAGCATTTT. The rearrangement joins TRBV23-1 to TRBJ1-5; no firm D call. TRBV23-1 is recorded as an ORF, its role being uncertain. This CDR3 has 14 residues. V lost 8 bases and J 0 bases, leaving 11 bases between the germline ends.

This clonotype was recorded many times. The chain uses TRBV4-3 and TRBJ2-2; the match to TRBD2 covers 7 bases. CDR3 size: 15 residues. Per the germline V gene, CDR1 is LGHNA and CDR2 is YSLEER. Trimming cost V 2 bases and J 3 bases; bases outside gene matches: 3. CDR3 coding DNA: TGCGCCAGCAGCCAAAGAAGCGGGGACACCGGGGAGCTGTTTTTT. Encoded protein: CASSQRSGDTGELFF.

This clonotype was observed at least ten times. The V gene is TRBV27, the J gene TRBJ1-6, with 11 bases fitting TRBD1. The CDR3 is 17 residues long. From germline, CDR1 is MNHEY and CDR2 SMNVEV (reference sequence). With 5 bases clipped from V and 10 bases from J, the junction kept 13 bases outside the gene matches. Written as DNA, the CDR3 is TGTGCCAGCAGTCCGGACAGGGGGCGCGGAGGCTTGTCACCCCTCCACTTT. The encoded protein is CASSPDRGRGGLSPLHF.

The sample holds a few counts of this clonotype. The gene calls are TRBV7-3 and TRBJ2-1, with 8 bases fitting TRBD2. The CDR3 consists of 14 residues. Germline V gene sequence: CDR1 SGHTA, CDR2 FQGTGA. The junction had 5 bases not matched to a gene; V was cut back by 2 bases and J by 8 bases. CDR3 sequence reads: CASSLAGGGYEQFF. In DNA, the CDR3 is TGTGCCAGCAGCTTAGCGGGGGGCGGCTATGAGCAGTTCTTC.

The CDR3 nucleotides are TGCGCCAGCAACTCCGGGACGCCGAATTCACCCCTCCACTTT. Encoded protein: CASNSGTPNSPLHF. The chain combines TRBV5-1 with TRBJ1-6; tentative D call: TRBD1 (5 bases). Trimming left V 6 bases short and J 7 bases short, with 14 bases between. Germline lookup yields CDR1 SGHRS and CDR2 YFSETQ. CDR3 size: 14 residues.

Regarding this clonotype: The junction and the germline gene differ at one end; a read error may be behind it. V is TRBV18 and J is TRBJ1-1; D uncertain. The germline CDR1 and CDR2 sequences are KGHSH and LQKENI. The length of the CDR3 is 16 residues. The CDR3: CVSSPGEPTLYTEAFF. The CDR3 DNA reads as TGTGTCAGCTCACCAGGAGAACCCACCCTGTACACTGAAGCTTTCTTT.